This T cell receptor beta chain came from a study of blood T cell repertoires in COVID-19. About the study: Collection of acute and convalescent COVID-19 samples took place in the United States, Italy and Spain. Sample material is recorded as cDNA or gDNA derived from T cells, B-cell-depleted T cells, or PBMCs.

As originally analysed: Estimation of nucleated cell counts was performed using reference gene primer amplification. Libraries were prepared by immunoSEQ multiplex PCR; TCRdb keeps only in-frame clonotypes and omits some of them. D and trimming were read from the DNA, whereas the V and J calls and clone size are those reported in that table. Here the sample spans roughly 100,000 clones, 65% to 90% being singletons. The germline V and J ends were trimmed by 7 bases and 4 bases, with 19 bases remaining between them. CDR1 is MNHEY, CDR2 SVGAGI, per germline. This CDR3 spans 15 amino acids. J is TRBJ1-2 and V is TRBV6-5; D possibly corresponds to TRBD1 (6 bases). Input material: peripheral blood. This sequence originates from a man aged 50 or older with acute or convalescent COVID-19. Written as DNA, the CDR3 is TGTGCCAGCACCCCGGCCGGACAGATAATCTATGGCTACACCTTC. Protein: CASTPAGQIIYGYTF.